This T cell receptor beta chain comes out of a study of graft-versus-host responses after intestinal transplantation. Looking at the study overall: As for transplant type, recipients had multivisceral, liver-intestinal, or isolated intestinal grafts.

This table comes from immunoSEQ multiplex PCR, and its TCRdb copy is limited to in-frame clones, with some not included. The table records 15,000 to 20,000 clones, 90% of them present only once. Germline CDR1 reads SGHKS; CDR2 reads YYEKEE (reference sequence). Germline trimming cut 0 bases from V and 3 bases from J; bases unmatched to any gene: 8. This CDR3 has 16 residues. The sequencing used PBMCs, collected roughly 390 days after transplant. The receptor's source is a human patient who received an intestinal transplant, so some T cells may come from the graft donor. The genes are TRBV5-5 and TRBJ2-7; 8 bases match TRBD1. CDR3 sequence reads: CASSLAATGAIYEQYF. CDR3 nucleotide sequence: TGTGCCAGCAGCTTGGCGGCGACAGGGGCCATCTACGAGCAGTACTTC.